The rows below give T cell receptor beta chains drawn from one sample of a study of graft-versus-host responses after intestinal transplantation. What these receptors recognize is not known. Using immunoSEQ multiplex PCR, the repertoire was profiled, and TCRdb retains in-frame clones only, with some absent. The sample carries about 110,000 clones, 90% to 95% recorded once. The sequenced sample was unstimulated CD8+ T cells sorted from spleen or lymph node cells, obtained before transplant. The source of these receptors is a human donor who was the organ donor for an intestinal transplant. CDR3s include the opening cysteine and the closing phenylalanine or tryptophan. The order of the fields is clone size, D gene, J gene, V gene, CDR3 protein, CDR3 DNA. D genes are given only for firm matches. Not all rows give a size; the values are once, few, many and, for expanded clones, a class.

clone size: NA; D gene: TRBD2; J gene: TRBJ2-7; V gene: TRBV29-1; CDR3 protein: CSVELAGAPYEQYF; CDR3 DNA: TGCAGCGTGGAACTAGCGGGAGCTCCCTACGAGCAGTACTTC
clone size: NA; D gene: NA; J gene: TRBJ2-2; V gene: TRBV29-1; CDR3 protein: CSVRGANTGELFF; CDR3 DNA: TGCAGCGTCCGGGGCGCGAACACCGGGGAGCTGTTTTTT
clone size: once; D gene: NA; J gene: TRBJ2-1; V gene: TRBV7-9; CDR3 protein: CASSLQYNEQFF; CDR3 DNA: TGTGCCAGCAGCTTACAATACAATGAGCAGTTCTTC
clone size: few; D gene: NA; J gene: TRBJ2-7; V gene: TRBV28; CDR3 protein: CASSLGSSYEQYF; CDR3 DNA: TGTGCCAGCAGTTTGGGAAGCTCCTACGAGCAGTACTTC
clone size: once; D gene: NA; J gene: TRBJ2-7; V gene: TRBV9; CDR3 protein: CASSVRGGYEQYF; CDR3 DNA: TGTGCCAGCAGCGTTAGAGGGGGCTACGAGCAGTACTTC
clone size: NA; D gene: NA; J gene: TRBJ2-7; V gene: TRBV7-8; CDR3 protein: CASSWSRDSGSYEQYF; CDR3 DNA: TGTGCCAGCAGCTGGTCCCGGGACTCTGGCTCCTACGAGCAGTACTTC
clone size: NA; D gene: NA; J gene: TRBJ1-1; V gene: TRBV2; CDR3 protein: CARSQGYNTEAFF; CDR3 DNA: TGTGCCAGGTCCCAGGGCTACAACACTGAAGCTTTCTTT
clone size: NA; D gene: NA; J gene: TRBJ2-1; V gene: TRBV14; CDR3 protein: CASSQDPSSYNEQFF; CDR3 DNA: TGTGCCAGCAGCCAAGACCCGAGCAGCTACAATGAGCAGTTCTTC
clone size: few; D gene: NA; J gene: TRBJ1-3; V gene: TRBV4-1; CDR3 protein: CASSQVHGSGNTIYF; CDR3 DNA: TGCGCCAGCAGCCAAGTACATGGGTCTGGAAACACCATATATTTT
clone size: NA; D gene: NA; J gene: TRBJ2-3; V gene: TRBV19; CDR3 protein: CASSAWGTDTQYF; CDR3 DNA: TGTGCCAGTAGTGCATGGGGCACAGATACGCAGTATTTT
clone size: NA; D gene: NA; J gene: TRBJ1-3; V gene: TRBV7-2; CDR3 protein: CASSLGPPEASGNTIYF; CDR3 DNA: TGTGCCAGCAGCTTAGGTCCCCCAGAGGCCTCTGGAAACACCATATATTTT
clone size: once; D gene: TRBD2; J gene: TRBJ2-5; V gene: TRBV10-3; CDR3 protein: CAISRLAGLGEQYF; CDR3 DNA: TGTGCCATCTCCCGACTAGCGGGATTGGGGGAGCAGTACTTC
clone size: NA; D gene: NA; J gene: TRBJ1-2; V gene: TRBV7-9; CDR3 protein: CASSLNGAPYGYTF; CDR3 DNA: TGTGCCAGCAGCTTAAATGGAGCCCCCTATGGCTACACCTTC
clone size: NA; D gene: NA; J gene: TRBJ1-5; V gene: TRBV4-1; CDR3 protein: CASSLGGGRNQPQHF; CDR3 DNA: TGCGCCAGCAGCCTCGGGGGGGGTCGCAATCAGCCCCAGCATTTT
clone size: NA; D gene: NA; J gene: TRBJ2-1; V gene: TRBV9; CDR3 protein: CASSETPLWGPLYNEQFF; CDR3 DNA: TGTGCCAGCAGCGAGACCCCCCTCTGGGGACCGCTATACAATGAGCAGTTCTTC
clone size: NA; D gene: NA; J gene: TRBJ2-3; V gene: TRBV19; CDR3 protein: CASSMDFTDTQYF; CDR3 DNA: TGTGCCAGTAGTATGGACTTCACAGATACGCAGTATTTT
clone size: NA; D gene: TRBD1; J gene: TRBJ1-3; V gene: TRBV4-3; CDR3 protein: CASSQANRGDTIYF; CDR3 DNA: TGCGCCAGCAGCCAAGCGAACAGGGGGGACACCATATATTTT
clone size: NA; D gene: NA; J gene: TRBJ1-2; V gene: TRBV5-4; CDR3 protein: CASSLAGGGSGYTF; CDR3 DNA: TGTGCCAGCAGCCTCGCGGGAGGGGGGTCTGGCTACACCTTC
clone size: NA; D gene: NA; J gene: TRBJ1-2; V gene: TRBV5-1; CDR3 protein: CASRLTSTYGYTF; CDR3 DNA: TGCGCCAGCAGGTTGACGTCGACCTATGGCTACACCTTC
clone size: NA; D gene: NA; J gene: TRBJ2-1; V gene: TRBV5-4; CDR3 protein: CASSRDSYSYNEQFF; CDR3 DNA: TGTGCCAGCAGCCGTGACAGTTACTCCTACAATGAGCAGTTCTTC
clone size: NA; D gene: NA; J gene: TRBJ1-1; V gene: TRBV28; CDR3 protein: CASSLTSMNTEAFF; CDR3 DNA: TGTGCCAGCAGTTTAACTTCAATGAACACTGAAGCTTTCTTT
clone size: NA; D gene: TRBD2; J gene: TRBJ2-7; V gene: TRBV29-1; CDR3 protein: CSVTSGRSSYEQYF; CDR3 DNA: TGCAGCGTTACTAGCGGGAGGAGCTCCTACGAGCAGTACTTC